This TCR beta chain was recovered during a study of human T cells and chemical hapten exposure. Study at large: TCR yields per sample varied, mainly owing to small pooled library volume differences.

This sample's time point: patch test 1, 2 weeks after DPC sensitization. Treatment defined: therapeutic diphenylcyclopropenone sensitization with weekly scalp DPC. The study's findings and limits: With alopecia, donors may have immune responses unlike healthy people's. Following DPC sensitization, TCRs present above 1 in 1000 frequency showed no change.

One entry per CDR3 protein, called by TCRdb with MiXCR from the RACE reads. The sample records 45,000 to 60,000 distinct CDR3 sequences, around 9.3% being singletons. The germline CDR1 and CDR2 sequences are SGHNT and YYREEE (reference sequence). With 3 bases clipped from V and 4 bases from J, the junction kept 14 bases outside the gene matches. CDR3 size: 18 residues. This clonotype showed up just a few times. Its specificity is unknown. This clonotype was obtained from a woman between 35 and 50 years old with alopecia areata. Some clones in this sample may be carry-over from other donors' samples. This rearrangement joins TRBV5-4 to TRBJ2-2, with 8 positions matching TRBD2. The specimen was whole blood, collected in connection with sensitization to the hapten diphenylcyclopropenone (DPC). The CDR3 reads CASSSVGGGTLVTGELFF. CDR3 nucleotide sequence: TGTGCCAGCAGCTCCGTTGGCGGGGGGACGTTGGTCACCGGGGAGCTGTTTTTT.